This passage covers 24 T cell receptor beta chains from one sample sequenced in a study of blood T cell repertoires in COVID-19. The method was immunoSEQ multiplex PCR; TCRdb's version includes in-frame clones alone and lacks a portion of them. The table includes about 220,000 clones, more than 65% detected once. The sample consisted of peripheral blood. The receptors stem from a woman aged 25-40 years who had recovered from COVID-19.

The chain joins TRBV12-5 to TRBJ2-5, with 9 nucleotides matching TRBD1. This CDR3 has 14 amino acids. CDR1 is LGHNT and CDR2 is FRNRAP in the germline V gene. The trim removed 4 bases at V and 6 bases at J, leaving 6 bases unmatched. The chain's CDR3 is CASGSGTGMQTQYF. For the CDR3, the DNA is TGTGCTAGTGGTTCCGGGACAGGGATGCAGACCCAGTACTTC.

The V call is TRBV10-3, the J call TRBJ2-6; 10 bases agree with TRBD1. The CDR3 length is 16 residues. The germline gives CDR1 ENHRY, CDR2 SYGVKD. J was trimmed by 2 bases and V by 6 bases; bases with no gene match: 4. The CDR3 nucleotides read TGTGCCATCAGCCGGACAGGGGGTACTGGGGCCAACGTCCTGACTTTC. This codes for CAISRTGGTGANVLTF.

Here the CDR3 DNA reads TGTGCCAGCAGCCAAGAGCGGATTATCGGATCTGGAAACACCATATATTTT. It is translated as CASSQERIIGSGNTIYF. The rearrangement joins TRBV14 to TRBJ1-3, with D unclear. CDR1 is SGHDN, CDR2 FVKESK, per germline. Trimming left V 0 bases short and J 1 base short, with 13 bases between. The CDR3 length is 17 residues.

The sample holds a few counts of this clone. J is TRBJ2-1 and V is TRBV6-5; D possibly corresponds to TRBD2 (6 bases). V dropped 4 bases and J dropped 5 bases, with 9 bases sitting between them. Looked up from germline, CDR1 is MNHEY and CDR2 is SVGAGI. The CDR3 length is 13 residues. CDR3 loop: CASSFTSNNEQFF. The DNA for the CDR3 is TGTGCCAGCAGTTTTACTAGCAACAATGAGCAGTTCTTC.

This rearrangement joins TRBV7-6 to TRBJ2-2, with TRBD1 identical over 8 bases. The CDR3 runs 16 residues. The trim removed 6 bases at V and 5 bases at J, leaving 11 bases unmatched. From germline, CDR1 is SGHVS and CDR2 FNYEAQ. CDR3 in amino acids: CASSTQGGFSTGELFF. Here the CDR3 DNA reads TGTGCCAGCAGTACACAGGGGGGATTTAGTACCGGGGAGCTGTTTTTT.

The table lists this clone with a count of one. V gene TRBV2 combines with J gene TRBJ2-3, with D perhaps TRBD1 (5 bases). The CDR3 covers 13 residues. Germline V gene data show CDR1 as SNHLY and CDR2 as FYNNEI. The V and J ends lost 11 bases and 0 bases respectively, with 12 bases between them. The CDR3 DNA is TGTGCCGGATATACAGGAAGCACAGATACGCAGTATTTT. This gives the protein CAGYTGSTDTQYF.

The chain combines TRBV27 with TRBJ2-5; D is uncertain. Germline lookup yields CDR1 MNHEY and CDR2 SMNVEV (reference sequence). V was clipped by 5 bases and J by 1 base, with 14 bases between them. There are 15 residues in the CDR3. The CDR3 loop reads CASSPNVQRQETQYF. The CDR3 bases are TGTGCCAGCAGTCCGAACGTTCAGCGCCAAGAGACCCAGTACTTC.

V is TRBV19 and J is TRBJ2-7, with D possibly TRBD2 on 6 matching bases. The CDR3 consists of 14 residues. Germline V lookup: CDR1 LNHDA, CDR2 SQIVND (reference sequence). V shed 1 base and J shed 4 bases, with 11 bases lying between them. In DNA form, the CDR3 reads TGTGCCAGTAGTATAGTCGGAGGGGAATACGAGCAGTACTTC. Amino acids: CASSIVGGEYEQYF.

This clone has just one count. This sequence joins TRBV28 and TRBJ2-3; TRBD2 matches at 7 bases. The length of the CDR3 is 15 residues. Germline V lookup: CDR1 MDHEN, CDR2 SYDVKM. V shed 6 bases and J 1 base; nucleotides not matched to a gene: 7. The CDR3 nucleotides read TGTGCCAGCAGGGTCGGGGGGAGCCGCACAGATACGCAGTATTTT. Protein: CASRVGGSRTDTQYF. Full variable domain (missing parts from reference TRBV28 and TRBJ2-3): DVKVTQSSRYLVKRTGEKVFLECVQDMDHENMFWYRQDPGLGLRLIYFSYDVKMKEKGDIPEGYSVSREKKERFSLILESASTNQTSMYLCASRVGGSRTDTQYFGPGTRLTVL.

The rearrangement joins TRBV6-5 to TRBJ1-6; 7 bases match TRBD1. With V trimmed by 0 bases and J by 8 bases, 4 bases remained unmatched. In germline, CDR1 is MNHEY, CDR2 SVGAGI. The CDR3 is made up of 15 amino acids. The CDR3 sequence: CASSYSGQVDSPLHF. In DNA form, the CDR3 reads TGTGCCAGCAGTTACTCCGGACAGGTGGATTCACCCCTCCACTTT.

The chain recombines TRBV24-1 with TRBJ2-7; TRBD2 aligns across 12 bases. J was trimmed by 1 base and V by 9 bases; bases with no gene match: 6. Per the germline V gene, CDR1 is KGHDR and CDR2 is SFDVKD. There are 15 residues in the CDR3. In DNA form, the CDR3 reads TGTGCCACCTCGACTAGCGGGAGTCGGTCCTACGAGCAGTACTTC. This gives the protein CATSTSGSRSYEQYF.

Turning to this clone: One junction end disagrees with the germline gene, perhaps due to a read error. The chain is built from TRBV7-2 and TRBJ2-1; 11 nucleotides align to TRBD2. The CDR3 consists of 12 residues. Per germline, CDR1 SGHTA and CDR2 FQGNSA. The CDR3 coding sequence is TGTGCCAGCAGCGCCTCCGGGACTAGCGGACTCTTC. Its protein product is CASSASGTSGLF.

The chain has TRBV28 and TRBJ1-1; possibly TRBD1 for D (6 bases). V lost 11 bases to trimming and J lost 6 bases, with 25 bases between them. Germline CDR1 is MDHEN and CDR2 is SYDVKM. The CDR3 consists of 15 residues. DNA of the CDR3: TGTGCCTGTGGGAGGCGGGGGGCGCGATGGGCTGAAGCTTTCTTT. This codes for CACGRRGARWAEAFF. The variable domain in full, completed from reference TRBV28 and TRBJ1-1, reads DVKVTQSSRYLVKRTGEKVFLECVQDMDHENMFWYRQDPGLGLRLIYFSYDVKMKEKGDIPEGYSVSREKKERFSLILESASTNQTSMYLCACGRRGARWAEAFFGQGTRLTVV.

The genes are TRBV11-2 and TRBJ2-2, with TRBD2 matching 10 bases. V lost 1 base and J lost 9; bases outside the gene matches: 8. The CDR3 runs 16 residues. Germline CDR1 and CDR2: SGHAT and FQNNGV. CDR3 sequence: CASSLAGLANHRELFF. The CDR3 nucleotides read TGTGCCAGCAGCTTAGCGGGACTAGCGAACCACCGGGAGCTGTTTTTT. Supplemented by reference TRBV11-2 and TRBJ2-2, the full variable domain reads EAGVAQSPRYKIIEKRQSVAFWCNPISGHATLYWYQQILGQGPKLLIQFQNNGVVDDSQLPKDRFSAERLKGVDSTLKIQPAKLEDSAVYLCASSLAGLANHRELFFGEGSRLTVL.

The CDR3 sequence is CASSLSGQGYEKLFF. The CDR3 coding sequence is TGCGCCAGCAGCTTGTCGGGACAGGGGTATGAAAAACTGTTTTTT. The chain joins TRBV5-1 to TRBJ1-4; 10 nucleotides align to TRBD1. This CDR3 is 15 amino acids long. The germline CDR1 and CDR2 sequences are SGHRS and YFSETQ. The V segment lost 1 base and the J segment 6 bases; nucleotides outside the gene matches: 3.

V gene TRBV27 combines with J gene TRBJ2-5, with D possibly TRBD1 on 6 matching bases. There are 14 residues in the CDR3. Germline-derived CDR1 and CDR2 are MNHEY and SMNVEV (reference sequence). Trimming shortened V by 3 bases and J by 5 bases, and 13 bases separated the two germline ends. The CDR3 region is CASSFRGTTETQYF. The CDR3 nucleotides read TGTGCCAGCAGTTTCAGGGGAACTACTGAGACCCAGTACTTC.

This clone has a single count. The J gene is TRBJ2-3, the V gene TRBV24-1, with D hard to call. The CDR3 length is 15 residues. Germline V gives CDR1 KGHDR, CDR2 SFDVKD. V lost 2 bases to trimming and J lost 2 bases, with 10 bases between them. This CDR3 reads CATSDYGPPTDTQYF. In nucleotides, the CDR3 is TGTGCCACCAGTGATTATGGCCCCCCCACAGATACGCAGTATTTT.

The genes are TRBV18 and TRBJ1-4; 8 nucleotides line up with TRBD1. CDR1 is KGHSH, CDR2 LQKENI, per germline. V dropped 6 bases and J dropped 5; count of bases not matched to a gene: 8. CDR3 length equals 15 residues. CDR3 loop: CASSRLNRGNEKLFF. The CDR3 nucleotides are TGTGCCAGCTCCCGGCTAAACAGGGGGAATGAAAAACTGTTTTTT.

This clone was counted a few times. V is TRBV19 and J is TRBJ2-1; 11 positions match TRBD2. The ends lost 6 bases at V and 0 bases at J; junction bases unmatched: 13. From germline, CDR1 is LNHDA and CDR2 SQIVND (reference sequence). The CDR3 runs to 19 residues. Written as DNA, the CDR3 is TGTGCCAGTAGCCTTGAGTCCTCTAGCGGGAGGAGCTCCTACAATGAGCAGTTCTTC. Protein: CASSLESSSGRSSYNEQFF.

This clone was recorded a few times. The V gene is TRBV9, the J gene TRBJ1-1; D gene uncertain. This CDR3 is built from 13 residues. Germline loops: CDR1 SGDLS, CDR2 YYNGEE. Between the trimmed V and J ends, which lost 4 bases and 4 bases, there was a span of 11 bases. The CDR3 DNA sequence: TGTGCCAGCAGCACCGGAGGAAGCACTGAAGCTTTCTTT. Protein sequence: CASSTGGSTEAFF.

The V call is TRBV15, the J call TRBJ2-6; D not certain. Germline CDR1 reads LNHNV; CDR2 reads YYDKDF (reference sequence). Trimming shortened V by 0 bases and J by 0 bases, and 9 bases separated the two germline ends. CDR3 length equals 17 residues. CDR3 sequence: CATSRDRILSGANVLTF. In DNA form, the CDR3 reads TGTGCCACCAGCAGAGACAGGATCCTCTCTGGGGCCAACGTCCTGACTTTC.

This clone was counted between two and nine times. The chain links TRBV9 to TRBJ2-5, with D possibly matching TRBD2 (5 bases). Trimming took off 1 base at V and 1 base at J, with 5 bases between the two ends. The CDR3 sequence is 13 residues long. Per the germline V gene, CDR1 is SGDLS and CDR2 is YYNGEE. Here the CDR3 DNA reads TGTGCCAGCAGCGTACGGGGCCAAGAGACCCAGTACTTC. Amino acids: CASSVRGQETQYF.

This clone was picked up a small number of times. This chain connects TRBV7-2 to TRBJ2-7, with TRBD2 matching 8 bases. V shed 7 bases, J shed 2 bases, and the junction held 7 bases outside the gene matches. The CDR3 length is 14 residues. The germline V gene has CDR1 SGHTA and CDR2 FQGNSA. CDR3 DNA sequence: TGTGCCAGCACTCTCGGGGGGGGCCCCTACGAGCAGTACTTC. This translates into CASTLGGGPYEQYF.

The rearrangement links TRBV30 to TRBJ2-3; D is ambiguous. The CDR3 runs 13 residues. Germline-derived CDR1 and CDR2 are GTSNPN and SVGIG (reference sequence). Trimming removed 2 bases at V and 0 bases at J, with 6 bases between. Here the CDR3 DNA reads TGTGCCTGGAGTATAGTTAGCACAGATACGCAGTATTTT. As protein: CAWSIVSTDTQYF.